This T cell receptor beta chain was found in a study of blood T cell repertoires in COVID-19 (TCRdb year 2020). About the investigation overall: Samples covering the acute and convalescent phases of COVID-19 were provided by collaborators in the United States, Italy and Spain. The samples were drawn from two sources: the first 160 participants of the ongoing ImmuneRACE study, and fewer than 1,500 subjects contributed by 6 global collaborators. The material from the prospective study consisted of cDNA or gDNA derived from T cells, B-cell-depleted T cells, or PBMCs. Subjects who had been exposed to COVID-19, were actively infected with it, or had recovered from it provided the deeply sampled blood TCRbeta repertoires that made up the dataset. A de-identified subject ID, COVID-19 status, age in years and sex were almost always included in the sample metadata. HLA class I and class II types, where available, came from metadata supplied by the sample provider rather than from assay-based typing. A freely available public database, intended as a resource for researchers studying the immune response to SARS-CoV-2, is where the repertoires were released.

TCRbeta CDR3 regions were amplified from genomic DNA using the immunoSEQ Assay, a bias-controlled multiplex PCR. Per the original workflow: The number of nucleated cells in each sample was estimated by amplification of reference gene primers within the assay. Sequence reads were collapsed and filtered to measure the absolute abundance of every unique TCRbeta CDR3 rearrangement. Productive Simpson clonality was computed per sample as the square root of Simpson's diversity index over productive rearrangements. Entries here come from immuneACCESS through TCRdb and include only in-frame sequences with V and J called. Some clones fail to appear in such tables; in the studies checked, an unresolved V gene covers under half of the shortfall, and the cause of the remainder is unknown. Clone size and V and J calls were adopted from that table, with D and trimming inferred from the DNA. This sample has around 250,000 clones in its table, and around 89% of those were observed once. The ten biggest clones cover over 4% of the sample.

Participants in the prospective study were enrolled through a virtual design, were aged about 18 to 100 years, and lived in 24 United States geographic areas. In the prospective study, participants were assigned to cohorts based on the clinical history participants reported in a screening survey and a study questionnaire. In the prospective study, mobile phlebotomists collected whole blood, serum and a nasopharyngeal or oropharyngeal swab from each participant. Prospective study participants could optionally give additional blood draws and questionnaires over an approximately two-month period. Blood samples from the prospective study were shipped frozen or at room temperature prior to DNA extraction. Note on this clone: Its antigen has not been determined. Within one base of it there is no much larger clone, and no base qualities were kept.

The CDR3 measures 16 amino acids from cysteine to phenylalanine. Only CDR3 DNA remains: 48 bases, in frame from the first base. Trimming removed 3 bases from V and 0 bases from J, leaving 13 bases between the germline ends. Per the germline V gene, SGDLS is the CDR1 and YYNGEE is the CDR2. Paper-wide results and their limitations: Clinical and demographic metadata were provided uncurated, with the amount varying by source and participant.

The sample consisted of PBMCs or T cells enriched from blood (not recorded which). This receptor was identified in a woman younger than 45 with acute COVID-19. The chain joins TRBV9 to TRBJ2-1, with no reliable assignment of the D segment. The CDR3 region reads CASSEQTTNSYNEQFF. DNA sequence: TGTGCCAGCAGCGAGCAAACTACAAACTCCTACAATGAGCAGTTCTTC.